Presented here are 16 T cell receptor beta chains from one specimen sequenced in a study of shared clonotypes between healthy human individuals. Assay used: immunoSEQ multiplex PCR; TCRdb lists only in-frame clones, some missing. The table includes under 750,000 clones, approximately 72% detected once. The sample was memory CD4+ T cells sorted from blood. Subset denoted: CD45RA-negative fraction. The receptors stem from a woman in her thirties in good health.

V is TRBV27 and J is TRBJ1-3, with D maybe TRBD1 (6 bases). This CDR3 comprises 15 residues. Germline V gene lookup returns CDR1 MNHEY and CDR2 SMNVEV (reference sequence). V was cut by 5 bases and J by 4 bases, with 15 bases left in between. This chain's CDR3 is CASSPGTGIGNTIYF. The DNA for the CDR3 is TGTGCCAGCAGTCCAGGCACAGGGATCGGAAACACCATATATTTT.

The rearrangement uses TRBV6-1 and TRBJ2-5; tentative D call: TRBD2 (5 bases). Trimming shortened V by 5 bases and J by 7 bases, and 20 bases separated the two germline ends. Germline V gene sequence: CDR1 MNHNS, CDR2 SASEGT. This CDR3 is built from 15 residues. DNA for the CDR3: TGTGCCAGCAGTCCTACCGGACTGATGGGTAGGACCCAGTACTTC. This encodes CASSPTGLMGRTQYF.

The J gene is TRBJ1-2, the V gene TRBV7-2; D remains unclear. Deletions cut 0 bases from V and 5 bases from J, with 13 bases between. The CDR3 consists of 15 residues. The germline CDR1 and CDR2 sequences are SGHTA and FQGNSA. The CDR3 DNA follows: TGTGCCAGCAGCTTAGCCTCTGGGGTTTCGTATGGCTACACCTTC. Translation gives CASSLASGVSYGYTF.

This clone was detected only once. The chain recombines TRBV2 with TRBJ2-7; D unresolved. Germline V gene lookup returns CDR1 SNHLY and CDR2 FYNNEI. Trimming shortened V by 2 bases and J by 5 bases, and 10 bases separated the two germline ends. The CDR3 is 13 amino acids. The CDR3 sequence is CASSERLINEQYF. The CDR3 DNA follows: TGTGCCAGCAGTGAAAGGCTTATCAACGAGCAGTACTTC.

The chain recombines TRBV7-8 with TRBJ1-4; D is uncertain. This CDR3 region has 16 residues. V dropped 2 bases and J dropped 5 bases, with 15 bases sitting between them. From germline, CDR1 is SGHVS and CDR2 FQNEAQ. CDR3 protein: CASSLRPLKINEKLFF. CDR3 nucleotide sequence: TGTGCCAGCAGCTTACGTCCTCTGAAAATAAATGAAAAACTGTTTTTT.

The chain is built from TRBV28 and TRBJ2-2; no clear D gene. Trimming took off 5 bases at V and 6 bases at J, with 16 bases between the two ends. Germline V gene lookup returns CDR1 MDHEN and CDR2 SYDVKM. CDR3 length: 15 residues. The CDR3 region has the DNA TGTGCCAGCAGTCTAGGGATTGGTACTTCCGGGGAGCTGTTTTTT. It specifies CASSLGIGTSGELFF.

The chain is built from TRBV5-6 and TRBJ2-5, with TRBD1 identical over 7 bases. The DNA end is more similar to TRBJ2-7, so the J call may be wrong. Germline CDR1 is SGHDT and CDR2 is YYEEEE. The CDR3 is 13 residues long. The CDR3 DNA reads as TGTGCCAGCATCGGACAGGAAACATACGAGCAGTACTTC. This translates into CASIGQETYEQYF.

The CDR3 sequence: CASSVGPLAGRRTDTQYF. Here the CDR3 DNA reads TGTGCCAGCAGCGTAGGTCCCTTAGCGGGAAGGAGGACAGATACGCAGTATTTT. The rearrangement joins TRBV9 to TRBJ2-3, with 8 bases fitting TRBD2. Germline V gene data show CDR1 as SGDLS and CDR2 as YYNGEE. The CDR3 sequence is 18 residues long. V lost 0 bases, J lost 3 bases, and 12 bases stayed unmatched.

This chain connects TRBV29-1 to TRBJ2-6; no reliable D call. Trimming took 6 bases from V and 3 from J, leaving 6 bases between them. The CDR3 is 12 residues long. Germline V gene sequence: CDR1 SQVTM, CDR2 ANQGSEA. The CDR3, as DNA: TGCAGCGTCAACGATGGGGCCAACGTCCTGACTTTC. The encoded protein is CSVNDGANVLTF.

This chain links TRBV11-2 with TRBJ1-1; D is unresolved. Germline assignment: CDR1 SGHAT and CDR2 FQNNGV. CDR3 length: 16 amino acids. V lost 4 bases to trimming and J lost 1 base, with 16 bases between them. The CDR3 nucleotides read TGTGCCAGCAGCTCGTTAGGTCCGAGCTCGAACACTGAAGCTTTCTTT. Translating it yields CASSSLGPSSNTEAFF. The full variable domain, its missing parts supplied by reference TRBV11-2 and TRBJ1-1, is EAGVAQSPRYKIIEKRQSVAFWCNPISGHATLYWYQQILGQGPKLLIQFQNNGVVDDSQLPKDRFSAERLKGVDSTLKIQPAKLEDSAVYLCASSSLGPSSNTEAFFGQGTRLTVV.

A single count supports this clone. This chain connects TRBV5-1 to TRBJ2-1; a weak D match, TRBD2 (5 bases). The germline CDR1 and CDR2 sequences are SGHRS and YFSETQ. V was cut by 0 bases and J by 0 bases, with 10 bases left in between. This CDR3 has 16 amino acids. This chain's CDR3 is CASSLVTGSSYNEQFF. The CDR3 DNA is TGCGCCAGCAGCTTGGTCACGGGGAGCTCCTACAATGAGCAGTTCTTC.

In DNA form, the CDR3 reads TGTGCCAGCAGCCGGGACAGGGAGACTGAAGCTTTCTTT. It codes for CASSRDRETEAFF. This chain connects TRBV7-7 to TRBJ1-1; the match to TRBD1 covers 9 bases. This CDR3 comprises 13 residues. After removal of 5 bases from V and 5 bases from J, the junction contained 3 bases not matched to a gene. Germline V gives CDR1 SSHAT, CDR2 FNYEAQ (reference sequence). Complete variable domain (other parts from reference TRBV7-7 and TRBJ1-1): GAGVSQSPRYKVTKRGQDVTLRCDPISSHATLYWYQQALGQGPEFLTYFNYEAQPDKSGLPSDRFSAERPEGSISTLTIQRTEQRDSAMYRCASSRDRETEAFFGQGTRLTVV.

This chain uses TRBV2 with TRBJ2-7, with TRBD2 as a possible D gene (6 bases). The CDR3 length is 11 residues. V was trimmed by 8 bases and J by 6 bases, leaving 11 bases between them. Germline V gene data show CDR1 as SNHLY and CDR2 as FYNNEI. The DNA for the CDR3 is TGTGCCAGCCACCGACTAGGCGAGCAGTACTTC. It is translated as CASHRLGEQYF.

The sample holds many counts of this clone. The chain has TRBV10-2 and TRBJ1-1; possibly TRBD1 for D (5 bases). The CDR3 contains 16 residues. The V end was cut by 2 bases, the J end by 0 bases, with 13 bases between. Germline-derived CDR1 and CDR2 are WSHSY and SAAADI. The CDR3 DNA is TGCGCCAGCAGTGAGAGAAGGGCGGGGGTGAACACTGAAGCTTTCTTT. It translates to CASSERRAGVNTEAFF.

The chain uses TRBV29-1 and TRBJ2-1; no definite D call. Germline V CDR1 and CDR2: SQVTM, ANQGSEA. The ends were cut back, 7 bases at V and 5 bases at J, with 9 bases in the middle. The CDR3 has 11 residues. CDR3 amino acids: CSATENNEQFF. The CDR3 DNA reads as TGCAGCGCCACTGAAAACAATGAGCAGTTCTTC.

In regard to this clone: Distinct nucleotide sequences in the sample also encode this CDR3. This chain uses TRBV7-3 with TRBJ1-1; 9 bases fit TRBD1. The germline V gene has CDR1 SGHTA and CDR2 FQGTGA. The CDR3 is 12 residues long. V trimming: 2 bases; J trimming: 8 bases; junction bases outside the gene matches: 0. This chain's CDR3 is CASSLGTGEAFF. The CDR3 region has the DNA TGTGCCAGCAGCTTAGGGACAGGGGAAGCTTTCTTT.